This T cell receptor beta chain was recovered during a study of vaccination and CD4 T cells after COVID-19. The wider study: Post-diagnosis, post-COVID samples were collected after a median approximately three months, ranging 35 to 161. Findings and limits, study-wide: This study had few convalescent patients and no early post-infection samples.

The treatment here: roughly 10-day PBMC culture with coronavirus spike peptide pools or control peptides (ViraFEST assay). The ViraFEST method relied on peptide pools to expand antigen-specific T cells, followed by TCR sequencing. Sequence data for DNA of cultured CD4+ T cells were generated by the Oncomine TCR Beta short-read assay. TCRdb re-called the PCR reads through MiXCR, storing one row per CDR3 protein. The sample includes about 20,000 distinct CDR3 sequences, approximately 59% of them seen just once. This clonotype was observed a few times. No antigen is known for it. V lost 3 bases and J 0 bases, leaving 7 bases between the germline ends. There are 14 residues in the CDR3. Germline assignment: CDR1 MNHEY and CDR2 SMNVEV (reference sequence).

This receptor was obtained from a human donor who had recovered from COVID-19. Sample: CD4+ T cells from blood, cultured in vitro, taken after SARS-CoV-2 vaccination. This chain links TRBV27 with TRBJ2-3; D remains ambiguous. CDR3 coding DNA: TGTGCCAGCAGTTTGGGCGCCAGCACAGATACGCAGTATTTT. It codes for CASSLGASTDTQYF.